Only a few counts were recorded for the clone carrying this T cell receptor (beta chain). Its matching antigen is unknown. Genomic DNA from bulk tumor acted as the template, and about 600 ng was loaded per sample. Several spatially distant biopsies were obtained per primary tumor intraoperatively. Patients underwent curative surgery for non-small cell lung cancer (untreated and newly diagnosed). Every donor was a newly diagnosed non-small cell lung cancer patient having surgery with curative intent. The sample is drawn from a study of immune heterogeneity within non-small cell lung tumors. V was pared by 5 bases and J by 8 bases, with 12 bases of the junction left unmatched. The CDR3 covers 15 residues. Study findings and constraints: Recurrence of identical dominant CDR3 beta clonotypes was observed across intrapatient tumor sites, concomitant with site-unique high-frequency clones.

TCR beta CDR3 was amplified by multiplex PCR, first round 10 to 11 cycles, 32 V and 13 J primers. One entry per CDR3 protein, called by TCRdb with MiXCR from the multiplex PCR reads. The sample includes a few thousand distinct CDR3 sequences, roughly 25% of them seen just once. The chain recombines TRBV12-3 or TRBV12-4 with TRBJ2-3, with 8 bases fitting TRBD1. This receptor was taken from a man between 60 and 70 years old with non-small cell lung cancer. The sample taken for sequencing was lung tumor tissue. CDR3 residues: CASSPQTGDRSTQYF. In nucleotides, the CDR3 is TGTGCCAGCAGTCCCCAGACCGGGGACAGGAGTACGCAGTATTTT.